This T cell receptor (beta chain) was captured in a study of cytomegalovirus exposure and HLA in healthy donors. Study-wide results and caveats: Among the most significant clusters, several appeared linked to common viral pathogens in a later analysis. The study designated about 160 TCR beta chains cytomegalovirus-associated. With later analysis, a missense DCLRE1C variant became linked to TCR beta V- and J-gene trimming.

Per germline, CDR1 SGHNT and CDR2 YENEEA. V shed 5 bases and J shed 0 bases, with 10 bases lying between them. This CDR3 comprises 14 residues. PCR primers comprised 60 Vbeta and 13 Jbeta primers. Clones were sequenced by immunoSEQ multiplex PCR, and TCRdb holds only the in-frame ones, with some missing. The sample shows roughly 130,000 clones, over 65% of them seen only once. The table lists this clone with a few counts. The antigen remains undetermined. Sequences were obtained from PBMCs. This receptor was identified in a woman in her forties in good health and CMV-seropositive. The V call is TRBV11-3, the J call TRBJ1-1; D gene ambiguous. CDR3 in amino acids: CASSPSQVNTEAFF. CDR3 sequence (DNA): TGTGCCAGCAGCCCTTCCCAGGTGAACACTGAAGCTTTCTTT.